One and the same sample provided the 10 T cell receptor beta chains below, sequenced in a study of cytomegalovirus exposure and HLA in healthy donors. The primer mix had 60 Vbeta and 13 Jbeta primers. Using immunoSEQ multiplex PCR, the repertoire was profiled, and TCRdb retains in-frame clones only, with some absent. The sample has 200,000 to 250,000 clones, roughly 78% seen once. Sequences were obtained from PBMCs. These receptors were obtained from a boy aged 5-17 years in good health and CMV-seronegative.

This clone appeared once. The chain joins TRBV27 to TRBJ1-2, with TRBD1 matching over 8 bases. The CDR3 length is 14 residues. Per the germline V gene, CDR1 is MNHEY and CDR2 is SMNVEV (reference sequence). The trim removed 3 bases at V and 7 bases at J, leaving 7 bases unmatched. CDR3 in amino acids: CASSFQGAVSGYTF. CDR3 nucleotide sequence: TGTGCCAGCAGTTTCCAGGGGGCGGTCAGTGGCTACACCTTC.

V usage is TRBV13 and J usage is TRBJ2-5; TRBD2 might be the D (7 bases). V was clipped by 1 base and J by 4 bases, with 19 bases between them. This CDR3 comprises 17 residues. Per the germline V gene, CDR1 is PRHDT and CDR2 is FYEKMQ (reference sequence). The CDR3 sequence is CASSLEAWGGATETQYF. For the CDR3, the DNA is TGTGCCAGCAGCTTAGAAGCGTGGGGGGGGGCCACAGAGACCCAGTACTTC.

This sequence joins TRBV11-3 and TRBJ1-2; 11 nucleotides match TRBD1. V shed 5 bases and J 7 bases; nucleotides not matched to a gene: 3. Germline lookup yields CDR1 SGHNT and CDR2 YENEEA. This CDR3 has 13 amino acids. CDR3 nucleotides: TGTGCCAGCAGCCACGGGACAGGGGGTGGCTACACCTTC. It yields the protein CASSHGTGGGYTF.

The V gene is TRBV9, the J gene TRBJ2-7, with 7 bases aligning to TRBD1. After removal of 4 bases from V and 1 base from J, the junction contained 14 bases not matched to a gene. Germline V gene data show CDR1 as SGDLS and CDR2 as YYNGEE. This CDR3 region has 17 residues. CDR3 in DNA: TGTGCCAGCAGCCCGAGGGCGGACAGGTTCACTTCCTACGAGCAGTACTTC. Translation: CASSPRADRFTSYEQYF.

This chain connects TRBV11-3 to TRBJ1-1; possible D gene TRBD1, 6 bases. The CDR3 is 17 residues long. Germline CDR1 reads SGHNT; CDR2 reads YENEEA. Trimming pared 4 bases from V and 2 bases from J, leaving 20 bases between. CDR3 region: CASSSRQVLGLNTEAFF. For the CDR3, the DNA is TGTGCCAGCAGCTCGCGACAGGTTTTAGGGTTAAACACTGAAGCTTTCTTT.

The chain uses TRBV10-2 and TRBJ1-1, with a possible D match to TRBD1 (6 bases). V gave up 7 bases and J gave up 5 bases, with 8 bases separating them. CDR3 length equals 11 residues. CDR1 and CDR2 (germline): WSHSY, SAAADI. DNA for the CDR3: TGCGCCAGCAAACAGGGAACTGAAGCTTTCTTT. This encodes CASKQGTEAFF.

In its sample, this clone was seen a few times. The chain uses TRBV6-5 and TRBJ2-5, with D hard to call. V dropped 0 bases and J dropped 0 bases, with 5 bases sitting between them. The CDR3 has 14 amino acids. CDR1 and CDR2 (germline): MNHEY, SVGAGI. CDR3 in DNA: TGTGCCAGCAGTTACTCCGAGTACCAAGAGACCCAGTACTTC. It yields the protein CASSYSEYQETQYF.

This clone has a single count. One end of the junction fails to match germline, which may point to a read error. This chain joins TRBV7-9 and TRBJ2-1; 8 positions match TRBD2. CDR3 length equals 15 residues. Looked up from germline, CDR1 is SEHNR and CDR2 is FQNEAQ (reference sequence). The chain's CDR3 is CSSSFSGTSLVEQFF. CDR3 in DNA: TGTTCCAGCAGCTTCTCCGGGACTAGTCTCGTTGAGCAGTTCTTC.

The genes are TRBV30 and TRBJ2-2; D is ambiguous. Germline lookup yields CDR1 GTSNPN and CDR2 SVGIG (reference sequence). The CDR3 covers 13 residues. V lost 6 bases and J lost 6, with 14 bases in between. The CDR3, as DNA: TGTGCCTGCCACCCCCCTTCGGCCGGGGAGCTGTTTTTT. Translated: CACHPPSAGELFF. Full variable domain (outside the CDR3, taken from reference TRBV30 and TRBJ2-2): SQTIHQWPATLVQPVGSPLSLECTVEGTSNPNLYWYRQAAGRGLQLLFYSVGIGQISSEVPQNLSASRPQDRQFILSSKKLLLSDSGFYLCACHPPSAGELFFGEGSRLTVL.

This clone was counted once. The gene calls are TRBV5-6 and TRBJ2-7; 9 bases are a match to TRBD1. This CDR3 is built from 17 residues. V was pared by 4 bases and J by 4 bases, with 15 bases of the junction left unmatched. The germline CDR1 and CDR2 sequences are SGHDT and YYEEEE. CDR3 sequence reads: CASSSRNTGGRGYEQYF. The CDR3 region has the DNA TGTGCCAGCAGCAGCCGAAATACAGGGGGCAGAGGGTACGAGCAGTACTTC.